One and the same sample provided the 26 T cell receptor beta chains below, sequenced in a study of blood T cell repertoires in COVID-19. Measured with immunoSEQ multiplex PCR; TCRdb has only the in-frame clones, and not every one. This table has some 150,000 clones, under 90% appearing once. Material: peripheral blood. Every receptor here comes from a human donor in a cohort sampled during active COVID-19.

Here the CDR3 reads CASSTQPSSYEQYF. The CDR3 DNA is TGTGCCAGCAGCACCCAACCTAGCTCCTACGAGCAGTACTTC. The genes are TRBV11-2 and TRBJ2-7; no reliable D call. Trimming cost V 5 bases and J 0 bases, with 11 bases left between them. CDR1 and CDR2 from the germline V gene are SGHAT and FQNNGV. The length of the CDR3 is 14 residues.

This clone was counted only a few times. The chain has TRBV5-1 and TRBJ1-2, with D unresolved. The CDR3 covers 13 residues. The V and J ends lost 1 base and 2 bases respectively, with 6 bases between them. Germline CDR1 SGHRS, CDR2 YFSETQ. This chain's CDR3 is CASSLRENYGYTF. CDR3 bases: TGCGCCAGCAGCTTGCGAGAAAACTATGGCTACACCTTC. The variable domain in full, completed from reference TRBV5-1 and TRBJ1-2, reads KAGVTQTPRYLIKTRGQQVTLSCSPISGHRSVSWYQQTPGQGLQFLFEYFSETQRNKGNFPGRFSGRQFSNSRSEMNVSTLELGDSALYLCASSLRENYGYTFGSGTRLTVV.

The chain carries TRBV10-3 and TRBJ2-1; 7 bases line up with TRBD1. This CDR3 spans 14 amino acids. The V segment lost 6 bases and the J segment 0 bases; nucleotides outside the gene matches: 2. Germline V gives CDR1 ENHRY, CDR2 SYGVKD. CDR3 nucleotides: TGTGCCATCAGCCGGGACAGCTCCTACAATGAGCAGTTCTTC. Translating it yields CAISRDSSYNEQFF.

This rearrangement joins TRBV7-2 to TRBJ2-7; 8 bases align to TRBD2. CDR1 and CDR2 (germline): SGHTA, FQGNSA. Trimming took 8 bases from V and 1 from J; bases not matched to a gene: 10. The CDR3 length is 15 residues. The CDR3 nucleotides are TGTGCCAGCGGAGTGGCGGGAGGCGTTTCCTACGAGCAGTACTTC. Amino acid sequence: CASGVAGGVSYEQYF.

This chain joins TRBV11-3 and TRBJ2-3; maybe TRBD2 (6 bases). Trimming cost V 5 bases and J 2 bases, with 11 bases left between them. Per the germline V gene, CDR1 is SGHNT and CDR2 is YENEEA. The CDR3 consists of 14 residues. The CDR3 bases are TGTGCCAGCAGCGGGGGGACTTACACAGATACGCAGTATTTT. It codes for CASSGGTYTDTQYF.

This clone has just a few counts. The V gene is TRBV5-1, the J gene TRBJ2-3; 12 bases are shared with TRBD2. V lost 5 bases and J lost 1; bases outside the gene matches: 5. The CDR3 has 16 amino acids. Germline V gene lookup returns CDR1 SGHRS and CDR2 YFSETQ. The CDR3 sequence: CASSRGLAGRTDTQYF. In nucleotides, the CDR3 is TGCGCCAGCAGTCGAGGACTAGCGGGGCGCACAGATACGCAGTATTTT.

This clone came up many times. This chain joins TRBV19 and TRBJ2-2, with D perhaps TRBD2 (6 bases). Germline assignment: CDR1 LNHDA and CDR2 SQIVND (reference sequence). V was trimmed by 4 bases and J by 6 bases, leaving 21 bases between them. The CDR3 spans 17 residues. CDR3 bases: TGTGCCAGTAGTAGGCGGGACGGACCCCAGGCGGCCGGGGAGCTGTTTTTT. Encoded protein: CASSRRDGPQAAGELFF.

CDR3 bases: TGTGCCAGTAGGAGGGAGGCTTCCTTGGGGAACACTGAAGCTTTCTTT. Its translation is CASRREASLGNTEAFF. This chain uses TRBV19 with TRBJ1-1; D unclear. Between the trimmed V and J ends, which lost 6 bases and 1 base, there was a span of 18 bases. Per germline, CDR1 LNHDA and CDR2 SQIVND (reference sequence). The CDR3 is made up of 16 amino acids.

This chain connects TRBV6-5 to TRBJ2-3, with 9 bases matching TRBD2. CDR1 and CDR2 from the germline V gene are MNHEY and SVGAGI. Losses at the gene ends were 7 bases for V and 4 bases for J; bases not matched to a gene: 6. CDR3 length: 14 amino acids. CDR3 coding DNA: TGTGCCAGCACCCGCGGGAGGGGGGCAGATACGCAGTATTTT. Translation: CASTRGRGADTQYF.

V is TRBV11-1 and J is TRBJ2-3; 7 bases match TRBD2. In germline, CDR1 is SGHAT, CDR2 FQDESV (reference sequence). The CDR3 runs 15 residues. Trimming removed 0 bases from V and 2 bases from J; junction bases left unmatched: 2. CDR3 nucleotides: TGTGCCAGCAGCTTAGCGGGAGGGATCACAGATACGCAGTATTTT. It encodes CASSLAGGITDTQYF.

The chain links TRBV5-4 to TRBJ1-2, with D perhaps matching TRBD1 (6 bases). Germline values: CDR1 SGHNT, CDR2 YYREEE (reference sequence). Trimming pared 0 bases from V and 8 bases from J, leaving 11 bases between. The CDR3 is 13 residues long. The CDR3 spells CASSLESGAGYTF. CDR3 DNA: TGTGCCAGCAGCTTGGAGTCAGGGGCCGGCTACACCTTC.

V and J are TRBV7-2 and TRBJ2-1, with 11 bases aligning to TRBD1. The junction had 8 bases not matched to a gene; V was cut back by 5 bases and J by 8 bases. The CDR3 totals 15 residues. Germline V gene lookup returns CDR1 SGHTA and CDR2 FQGNSA. The CDR3 reads CASSVDRGRWDEQFF. CDR3 in DNA: TGTGCCAGCAGCGTGGACAGGGGGCGATGGGATGAGCAGTTCTTC.

This clone was recorded a few times. This chain links TRBV7-2 with TRBJ1-2; D is undetermined. Germline V gene sequence: CDR1 SGHTA, CDR2 FQGNSA. CDR3 length equals 14 residues. V was shortened by 1 base and J by 7 bases, with 13 bases between the two germline ends. CDR3 nucleotides: TGTGCCAGCAGCTTAGTCGGGGAATGGAGTGGCTACACCTTC. This translates into CASSLVGEWSGYTF.

The rearrangement links TRBV5-4 to TRBJ2-1; D remains ambiguous. Germline assignment: CDR1 SGHNT and CDR2 YYREEE (reference sequence). The V gene lost 0 bases and the J gene lost 5 bases, with 6 bases spanning the gap. The CDR3 has 13 amino acids. The chain's CDR3 is CASSLARNNEQFF. The CDR3 coding sequence is TGTGCCAGCAGCTTGGCCAGAAACAATGAGCAGTTCTTC.

The chain couples TRBV7-9 to TRBJ2-5; D might be TRBD2 (6 bases). Deletions cut 4 bases from V and 5 bases from J, with 23 bases between. Germline values: CDR1 SEHNR, CDR2 FQNEAQ (reference sequence). The CDR3 runs to 17 residues. CDR3 region: CASSSPVLGGGMETQYF. CDR3 bases: TGTGCCAGCAGCTCCCCGGTTCTGGGGGGTGGGATGGAGACCCAGTACTTC.

The J gene is TRBJ1-2, the V gene TRBV19; tentative D call: TRBD1 (5 bases). Germline V gene sequence: CDR1 LNHDA, CDR2 SQIVND (reference sequence). V lost 7 bases, J lost 3 bases, and 15 bases lay in between. The CDR3 is 14 amino acids. The CDR3 loop reads CASTLSRGDYGYTF. CDR3 bases: TGTGCCAGTACCCTTTCGCGGGGCGACTATGGCTACACCTTC.

The chain carries TRBV10-3 and TRBJ1-2; no clear D. The CDR3 is 13 residues long. Trimming shortened V by 4 bases and J by 8 bases, and 14 bases separated the two germline ends. Germline loops: CDR1 ENHRY, CDR2 SYGVKD. The CDR3 DNA reads TGTGCCATCAGTGTTGAGGAAACCGGCGGCTACACCTTC. Translating it yields CAISVEETGGYTF.

The CDR3 loop reads CASGPRQGPHEQYF. CDR3 bases: TGTGCCAGTGGCCCGCGACAGGGACCCCACGAGCAGTACTTC. V and J are TRBV6-5 and TRBJ2-7; 7 positions agree with TRBD1. V lost 9 bases, J lost 5 bases, and 13 bases stayed unmatched. The CDR3 is made up of 14 amino acids. Germline V gene data show CDR1 as MNHEY and CDR2 as SVGAGI.

This clone was detected only once. V is TRBV9 and J is TRBJ1-2; D ambiguous. The germline V gene encodes CDR1 SGDLS and CDR2 YYNGEE. The V end lost 5 bases, the J end lost 1 base, and 12 bases lay between the germline ends. This CDR3 is built from 14 residues. CDR3 in amino acids: CASRPGLLNYGYTF. DNA of the CDR3: TGTGCCAGCAGGCCGGGGTTACTTAACTATGGCTACACCTTC. Full variable domain (missing parts from reference TRBV9 and TRBJ1-2): DSGVTQTPKHLITATGQRVTLRCSPRSGDLSVYWYQQSLDQGLQFLIQYYNGEERAKGNILERFSAQQFPDLHSELNLSSLELGDSALYFCASRPGLLNYGYTFGSGTRLTVV.

The chain couples TRBV29-1 to TRBJ1-5; D possibly corresponds to TRBD1 (6 bases). The CDR3 loop spans 13 amino acids. The germline V gene encodes CDR1 SQVTM and CDR2 ANQGSEA. V dropped 4 bases and J dropped 3 bases, with 10 bases sitting between them. The CDR3 here is CSVGQEHNQPQHF. The CDR3 DNA follows: TGCAGCGTTGGACAGGAGCACAATCAGCCCCAGCATTTT.

The chain combines TRBV7-2 with TRBJ2-1, with 14 bases lining up with TRBD2. J was trimmed by 6 bases and V by 0 bases; bases with no gene match: 4. The CDR3 spans 17 residues. Germline V gives CDR1 SGHTA, CDR2 FQGNSA. CDR3 DNA sequence: TGTGCCAGCAGCTTAGCCCGACTAGCGGGAGGGATCAATGAGCAGTTCTTC. Translation gives CASSLARLAGGINEQFF.

This rearrangement joins TRBV6-5 to TRBJ1-2, with a weak D call TRBD1 (6 bases). The CDR3 is 12 amino acids. Germline V CDR1 and CDR2: MNHEY, SVGAGI. V was pared by 7 bases and J by 6 bases, with 12 bases between. The CDR3 reads CASTQGSHGYTF. CDR3 nucleotide sequence: TGTGCCAGCACCCAGGGGTCCCATGGCTACACCTTC.

The J gene is TRBJ2-2, the V gene TRBV19; D might be TRBD2 (5 bases). CDR1 is LNHDA and CDR2 is SQIVND in the germline V gene (reference sequence). The CDR3 runs 14 residues. The V gene lost 7 bases and the J gene lost 0 bases, with 9 bases spanning the gap. This CDR3 reads CASMAGTNTGELFF. For the CDR3, the DNA is TGTGCCAGTATGGCGGGCACGAACACCGGGGAGCTGTTTTTT.

This clone was picked up one time. CDR3 DNA: TGTGCCAGCAGTCTCCTGACAGAGATGGAAGCTTTCTTT. Amino acid sequence: CASSLLTEMEAFF. This chain links TRBV12-3 or TRBV12-4 with TRBJ1-1; TRBD1 might be the D (5 bases). V dropped 5 bases and J dropped 8 bases, with 15 bases sitting between them. CDR3 length equals 13 residues.

This clone was recorded only once. This chain joins TRBV6-2 or TRBV6-3 and TRBJ2-3; D is perhaps TRBD2 (6 bases). The germline gives CDR1 MNHEY, CDR2 SVGEGT. CDR3 length equals 15 residues. V shed 6 bases and J shed 0 bases, with 13 bases lying between them. The DNA for the CDR3 is TGTGCCAGCAGCATTTGGGGGACTAGCACAGATACGCAGTATTTT. Amino acids: CASSIWGTSTDTQYF.

The chain recombines TRBV7-4 with TRBJ1-4; no firm D call. Germline assignment: CDR1 SGHVT and CDR2 SQSDAQ. The CDR3 consists of 17 residues. The V and J ends lost 5 bases and 3 bases respectively, with 19 bases between them. This CDR3 reads CASSIKSARRANEKLFF. For the CDR3, the DNA is TGTGCCAGCAGCATCAAGTCTGCAAGGCGGGCTAATGAAAAACTGTTTTTT.